The sample holds one count of the clone carrying this T cell receptor (beta chain). This CDR3 is 16 amino acids long. Per the germline V gene, CDR1 is SGDLS and CDR2 is YYNGEE. V dropped 0 bases and J dropped 3 bases, with 13 bases sitting between them. Measured with immunoSEQ multiplex PCR; TCRdb has only the in-frame clones, and not every one. The top ten clones hold over 0.3% of a sample with 1.6 million or so clones, roughly 98.5% of them seen once. These data come from a study of shared clonotypes between healthy human individuals. Sequenced: naive CD4+ T cells sorted from blood. Indicated subset: CD45RA+ positively selected. The chain combines TRBV9 with TRBJ2-1; possible D gene TRBD2, 5 bases. The clonotype was recovered from a man aged 25-45 years in good health. CDR3 sequence reads: CASSVDGLARYNEQFF. In DNA form, the CDR3 reads TGTGCCAGCAGCGTAGACGGGCTAGCCCGCTACAATGAGCAGTTCTTC.